The 8 T cell receptor beta chains given below trace back to one sample, sequenced in a study of beta chain features in type 1 diabetes. Since all of the isolated RNA was reverse transcribed, expressed TCRB transcripts were what got sequenced. Measured with immunoSEQ multiplex PCR; TCRdb has only the in-frame clones, and not every one. Here the sample spans about 170,000 clones, approximately 7.9% being singletons. The antigens for these receptors are not known. Whole-study results and caveats: In every one of the four CD4+ subsets, TCRB CDR3s were moderately but significantly shorter in Type 1 diabetes patients.

Sample: central memory CD4+ T cells from blood. The receptors derive from a man between 18 and 29 years old with type 1 diabetes.

This chain links TRBV7-2 with TRBJ1-4; D gene uncertain. The CDR3 contains 14 residues. Germline V gene sequence: CDR1 SGHTA, CDR2 FQGNSA. Trimming cost V 4 bases and J 5 bases, with 11 bases left between them. The CDR3 here is CASSSHSGNEKLFF. The CDR3 DNA reads TGTGCCAGCAGCTCCCACTCCGGGAATGAAAAACTGTTTTTT.

The rearrangement joins TRBV4-3 to TRBJ1-1, with D tentatively TRBD1 (5 bases). CDR1 is LGHNA and CDR2 is YSLEER in the germline V gene. The V end lost 4 bases, the J end lost 0 bases, and 12 bases lay between the germline ends. The CDR3 consists of 15 residues. CDR3: CASSPHTRVNTEAFF. In DNA, the CDR3 is TGCGCCAGCAGCCCTCATACCAGGGTGAACACTGAAGCTTTCTTT.

The chain joins TRBV7-2 to TRBJ2-5; a possible D gene is TRBD2 (6 bases). The CDR3 loop spans 14 amino acids. CDR1 is SGHTA and CDR2 is FQGNSA in the germline V gene. V gave up 7 bases and J gave up 4 bases, with 16 bases separating them. CDR3 sequence: CASNSGGIVETQYF. Written as DNA, the CDR3 is TGTGCCAGCAACAGTGGGGGGATAGTAGAGACCCAGTACTTC.

V gene TRBV11-2 combines with J gene TRBJ1-2; TRBD1 agrees at 7 bases. The CDR3 length is 15 residues. Germline V lookup: CDR1 SGHAT, CDR2 FQNNGV. V lost 5 bases to trimming and J lost 9 bases; unmatched junction nucleotides: 15. Written as DNA, the CDR3 is TGTGCCAGCAGCCACCCGAGGCAGGGGGAGTATCGCTACACCTTC. This encodes CASSHPRQGEYRYTF. The full variable domain, in which reference TRBV11-2 and TRBJ1-2 provide the parts outside the CDR3, is EAGVAQSPRYKIIEKRQSVAFWCNPISGHATLYWYQQILGQGPKLLIQFQNNGVVDDSQLPKDRFSAERLKGVDSTLKIQPAKLEDSAVYLCASSHPRQGEYRYTFGSGTRLTVV.

CDR3: CASSPPGDTEQFF. The CDR3 DNA follows: TGTGCCAGCTCACCACCGGGGGACACCGAGCAGTTCTTC. The gene calls are TRBV18 and TRBJ2-1; D is possibly TRBD1 (6 bases). Germline V gives CDR1 KGHSH, CDR2 LQKENI. The V end was cut by 0 bases, the J end by 10 bases, with 10 bases between. The CDR3 is made up of 13 amino acids.

The chain has TRBV11-2 and TRBJ1-1, with 7 positions matching TRBD1. Per germline, CDR1 SGHAT and CDR2 FQNNGV. CDR3 length: 13 residues. The trim removed 5 bases at V and 5 bases at J, leaving 5 bases unmatched. CDR3 residues: CASSRQQGTEAFF. CDR3 DNA sequence: TGTGCCAGCAGCCGACAACAGGGGACTGAAGCTTTCTTT.

In its sample, this clone was seen many times. The J gene is TRBJ2-7, the V gene TRBV29-1; 7 bases match TRBD1. Losses at the gene ends were 3 bases for V and 2 bases for J; bases not matched to a gene: 4. The CDR3 sequence is 13 residues long. Per the germline V gene, CDR1 is SQVTM and CDR2 is ANQGSEA. The chain's CDR3 is CSVERDSTYEQYF. CDR3 DNA: TGCAGCGTTGAGAGGGACAGTACCTACGAGCAGTACTTC.

The chain employs TRBV30 and TRBJ1-2; tentatively, D is TRBD1 (6 bases). The CDR3 runs 16 residues. V dropped 8 bases and J dropped 2 bases, with 24 bases sitting between them. Germline V CDR1 and CDR2: GTSNPN, SVGIG (reference sequence). CDR3 in amino acids: CAGCPQGTEPNYGYTF. The CDR3 nucleotides are TGTGCCGGCTGCCCCCAGGGGACGGAGCCGAACTATGGCTACACCTTC.